This paragraph reports one TCR beta chain. Antigen unknown. The investigators amplified TCR beta CDR3 regions from RNA transcripts. First-round RT-PCR targeting the TCR CDR3 was performed with the HTBI primer set. TCRdb passed the multiplex PCR reads through MiXCR, listing each CDR3 protein once. Among fewer than 350,000 distinct CDR3 sequences, about an eighth were seen once, and the ten largest hold 7.8%. The germline V and J ends were trimmed by 2 bases and 0 bases, with 5 bases remaining between them. Germline V CDR1 and CDR2: MNHEY, SMNVEV (reference sequence). The CDR3 consists of 14 residues. These data come from a study of T cells in Graves' hyperthyroidism and ophthalmopathy. Study-wide findings and caveats: Blood shared most expanded thyroid clonotypes above 0.001.

This clonotype was obtained from a woman in her 30s with Graves' hyperthyroidism that later progressed to Graves' ophthalmopathy. Input material: blood. This chain joins TRBV27 and TRBJ1-5; the D is unclear. DNA of the CDR3: TGTGCCAGCAGTTTAATGTATAGCAATCAGCCCCAGCATTTT. Amino acids: CASSLMYSNQPQHF.